Listed below are T cell receptor beta chains from one sample, sequenced in a study of tumor-infiltrating lymphocytes in primary liver carcinoma. TCRdb called the multiplex PCR reads again in MiXCR, with one record for every CDR3 protein. The profile shows about 330,000 distinct CDR3 sequences, around three fifths of them singletons. Sequencing was carried out using peripheral blood. These receptors were collected from a man aged 35 to 55 with primary liver carcinoma and hepatitis B virus infection. CDR3s include the opening cysteine and the closing phenylalanine or tryptophan.

TRBV6-5	TRBJ1-5	CASSRGGVGQPQHF
TRBV7-9	TRBJ2-5	CASSRRTSGSGRETQYF
TRBV27	TRBJ2-1	CASSLSGQGNEQFF
TRBV11-2	TRBJ2-7	CASRLNPAGGAYEQYF
TRBV28	TRBJ2-7	CATRGAPEQYF
TRBV10-3	TRBJ2-3	CAISERDSTDTQYF
TRBV10-3	TRBJ2-7	CAISDGRAYEQYF
TRBV11-2	TRBJ2-5	CAGSFYLLGETQYF
TRBV19	TRBJ2-6	CASRDRVGANVLTF
TRBV6-1	TRBJ2-7	CASSEAAAGQEQYF
TRBV6-2/TRBV6-3	TRBJ1-1	CASNGVVNTEAFF
TRBV11-3	TRBJ2-1	CVNSSVAGGYGNEQFF
TRBV5-1	TRBJ1-3	CASSLGRRKLGSGNTIYF
TRBV11-2	TRBJ2-7	CASSRNYRGSYEQCF
TRBV11-1	TRBJ1-1	CASSTLGTAASF
TRBV10-3	TRBJ2-7	CAISALAGNSGEQYF
TRBV11-2	TRBJ2-7	CVSSLGPTTYERYF
TRBV4-2	TRBJ1-6	CASSLTRAENPPLHF